These 25 T cell receptor beta chains originate from one sample sequenced in a study of T cell responses to AZD1222 COVID-19 vaccine. Generated by immunoSEQ multiplex PCR, the TCRdb table keeps only in-frame clones and is missing some. In the table there are fewer than 150,000 clones, 90% to 95% of which are singletons. This material consisted of peripheral blood, taken 28 days after the second AZD1222 dose. These receptors all come from an adult who received the AZD1222 COVID-19 vaccine.

The rearrangement uses TRBV7-2 and TRBJ1-5, with D perhaps TRBD1 (5 bases). The germline V gene encodes CDR1 SGHTA and CDR2 FQGNSA. The CDR3 spans 15 residues. The V and J ends lost 5 bases and 4 bases respectively, with 15 bases between them. CDR3 nucleotide sequence: TGTGCCAGCAGCCCCGGGACTCATCGAAATCAGCCCCAGCATTTT. The encoded protein is CASSPGTHRNQPQHF.

This clone has only one observation. The chain has TRBV28 and TRBJ1-2; D ambiguous. V lost 2 bases and J 7 bases, leaving 8 bases between the germline ends. CDR3 length: 12 amino acids. CDR1 is MDHEN and CDR2 is SYDVKM in the germline V gene. CDR3 in DNA: TGTGCCAGCAGTTTAGTGTATTCTGGCTACACCTTC. This gives the protein CASSLVYSGYTF.

This clone was seen more than once but under ten times. The chain employs TRBV7-3 and TRBJ1-3, with D possibly TRBD1 on 5 matching bases. Germline V CDR1 and CDR2: SGHTA, FQGTGA. V dropped 3 bases and J dropped 3 bases, with 9 bases sitting between them. CDR3 size: 14 residues. CDR3 DNA: TGTGCCAGCAGCTTCGGGACCAGTGGAAACACCATATATTTT. This translates into CASSFGTSGNTIYF.

The chain couples TRBV11-2 to TRBJ2-7; D remains unclear. The V and J ends lost 0 bases and 4 bases respectively, with 4 bases between them. The germline V gene has CDR1 SGHAT and CDR2 FQNNGV. This CDR3 has 12 amino acids. The CDR3 loop reads CASSLEGYEQYF. The CDR3 DNA is TGTGCCAGCAGCTTAGAAGGTTACGAGCAGTACTTC. Looking up the rest from reference TRBV11-2 and TRBJ2-7 gives the full variable domain: EAGVAQSPRYKIIEKRQSVAFWCNPISGHATLYWYQQILGQGPKLLIQFQNNGVVDDSQLPKDRFSAERLKGVDSTLKIQPAKLEDSAVYLCASSLEGYEQYFGPGTRLTVT.

The chain has TRBV11-3 and TRBJ2-1; TRBD2 matches at 8 bases. CDR1 is SGHNT, CDR2 YENEEA, per germline. The CDR3 runs to 13 residues. The J segment lost 10 bases and the V segment lost 3 bases, leaving 5 bases of the junction unmatched. As DNA, the CDR3 is TGTGCCAGCAGCTTGCGGGGGGCACGAGAGCAGTTCTTC. It yields the protein CASSLRGAREQFF. Variable domain in full (rest from reference TRBV11-3 and TRBJ2-1): EAGVVQSPRYKIIEKKQPVAFWCNPISGHNTLYWYLQNLGQGPELLIRYENEEAVDDSQLPKDRFSAERLKGVDSTLKIQPAELGDSAVYLCASSLRGAREQFFGPGTRLTVL.

This chain links TRBV19 with TRBJ1-1; unclear D gene. CDR3 length: 13 amino acids. Germline assignment: CDR1 LNHDA and CDR2 SQIVND (reference sequence). V lost 2 bases to trimming and J lost 1 base, with 5 bases between them. Here the CDR3 reads CASSIRPNTEAFF. DNA of the CDR3: TGTGCCAGTAGTATACGCCCGAACACTGAAGCTTTCTTT.

This clone was detected only a few times. This sequence joins TRBV5-6 and TRBJ1-1; D call uncertain. The CDR3 is 12 residues long. V was cut by 0 bases and J by 3 bases, with 3 bases left in between. Looked up from germline, CDR1 is SGHDT and CDR2 is YYEEEE. The CDR3 bases are TGTGCCAGCAGCTTGGGTTACACTGAAGCTTTCTTT. Translation: CASSLGYTEAFF.

The chain couples TRBV2 to TRBJ1-5; D possibly corresponds to TRBD1 (6 bases). V was shortened by 2 bases and J by 7 bases, with 12 bases between the two germline ends. Germline-derived CDR1 and CDR2 are SNHLY and FYNNEI. The CDR3 is 14 amino acids. The CDR3 DNA reads TGTGCCAGCAGTGAAACGGGGACATACCAGCCCCAGCATTTT. This sequence encodes CASSETGTYQPQHF.

The rearrangement links TRBV12-5 to TRBJ2-2; 7 bases align to TRBD2. In germline, CDR1 is LGHNT, CDR2 FRNRAP. The ends lost 0 bases at V and 1 base at J; junction bases unmatched: 5. This CDR3 is 17 amino acids long. The CDR3 reads CASGLVRWGGNTGELFF. The CDR3, as DNA: TGTGCTAGTGGTTTGGTACGGTGGGGGGGGAACACCGGGGAGCTGTTTTTT.

The rearrangement joins TRBV11-2 to TRBJ2-7; 8 bases fit TRBD1. CDR3 length: 15 amino acids. Germline CDR1 SGHAT, CDR2 FQNNGV. The trim removed 1 base at V and 3 bases at J, leaving 5 bases unmatched. This CDR3 reads CASSLGTGFFYEQYF. The CDR3 region has the DNA TGTGCCAGCAGCTTAGGGACAGGGTTTTTCTACGAGCAGTACTTC.

The chain combines TRBV7-9 with TRBJ1-2, with D unresolved. CDR1 SEHNR and CDR2 FQNEAQ come from the germline V gene (reference sequence). The CDR3 runs 15 residues. Deletions cut 1 base from V and 4 bases from J, with 13 bases between. The chain's CDR3 is CASSLVEAEVYGYTF. The DNA of the CDR3 is TGTGCCAGCAGCTTAGTCGAGGCGGAAGTCTATGGCTACACCTTC.

This chain joins TRBV18 and TRBJ1-5, with D unclear. V was pared by 3 bases and J by 5 bases, with 8 bases between. The germline CDR1 and CDR2 sequences are KGHSH and LQKENI. The CDR3 spans 13 residues. The CDR3, as DNA: TGTGCCAGCTCACCCTTCCAGGATCAGCCCCAGCATTTT. This codes for CASSPFQDQPQHF.

The V and J genes are TRBV11-2 and TRBJ1-2, with D uncertain. The CDR3 is made up of 13 amino acids. V lost 6 bases, J lost 4 bases, and 12 bases lay in between. The V gene's germline CDR1 is SGHAT and CDR2 FQNNGV. The CDR3 here is CASSLGGSYGYTF. In DNA, the CDR3 is TGTGCCAGCAGTCTAGGCGGTTCCTATGGCTACACCTTC. The full variable domain, with the rest looked up from reference TRBV11-2 and TRBJ1-2, is EAGVAQSPRYKIIEKRQSVAFWCNPISGHATLYWYQQILGQGPKLLIQFQNNGVVDDSQLPKDRFSAERLKGVDSTLKIQPAKLEDSAVYLCASSLGGSYGYTFGSGTRLTVV.

This clone was seen a few times. V gene TRBV5-4 combines with J gene TRBJ1-2, with a possible D match to TRBD1 (6 bases). The CDR3 is made up of 15 amino acids. Trimming took off 2 bases at V and 9 bases at J, with 20 bases between the two ends. Germline lookup yields CDR1 SGHNT and CDR2 YYREEE (reference sequence). CDR3 in amino acids: CASSLSGGTWASYTF. The CDR3 DNA follows: TGTGCCAGCAGCTTATCGGGCGGGACATGGGCAAGCTACACCTTC. Drawing the rest from reference TRBV5-4 and TRBJ1-2, the complete variable domain is ETGVTQSPTHLIKTRGQQVTLRCSSQSGHNTVSWYQQALGQGPQFIFQYYREEENGRGNFPPRFSGLQFPNYSSELNVNALELDDSALYLCASSLSGGTWASYTFGSGTRLTVV.

V gene TRBV5-4 combines with J gene TRBJ1-2; D possibly corresponds to TRBD1 (5 bases). Germline V gene data show CDR1 as SGHNT and CDR2 as YYREEE (reference sequence). The CDR3 covers 13 residues. V dropped 4 bases and J dropped 4 bases, with 11 bases sitting between them. Here the CDR3 DNA reads TGTGCCAGCAGCCTAGGGGATCCCTATGGCTACACCTTC. Its protein is CASSLGDPYGYTF.

The rearrangement joins TRBV19 to TRBJ1-2, with D tentatively TRBD1 (6 bases). The germline V and J ends were trimmed by 5 bases and 7 bases, with 11 bases remaining between them. The CDR3 is 12 residues long. CDR1 and CDR2 (germline): LNHDA, SQIVND (reference sequence). The DNA of the CDR3 is TGTGCCAGTAGTCTCCTAGGGGGTGGCTACACCTTC. Translation: CASSLLGGGYTF.

The genes are TRBV19 and TRBJ2-7; possibly TRBD2 for D (6 bases). CDR1 and CDR2 (germline): LNHDA, SQIVND (reference sequence). The CDR3 runs to 14 residues. The V and J ends lost 4 bases and 2 bases respectively, with 12 bases between them. CDR3 region: CASSSGVLTYEQYF. DNA for the CDR3: TGTGCCAGTAGTAGCGGGGTCCTCACCTACGAGCAGTACTTC.

This clone was detected a few times. The V and J genes are TRBV28 and TRBJ1-4; D is undetermined. CDR3 size: 14 residues. The germline gives CDR1 MDHEN, CDR2 SYDVKM. V lost 5 bases to trimming and J lost 8 bases, with 15 bases between them. The CDR3 DNA reads TGTGCCAGCAGTCGGGCATCCCGCCCAGAAAAACTGTTTTTT. It yields the protein CASSRASRPEKLFF. Filled out from reference TRBV28 and TRBJ1-4, the complete variable domain reads DVKVTQSSRYLVKRTGEKVFLECVQDMDHENMFWYRQDPGLGLRLIYFSYDVKMKEKGDIPEGYSVSREKKERFSLILESASTNQTSMYLCASSRASRPEKLFFGSGTQLSVL.

The chain recombines TRBV28 with TRBJ2-1; the D gene could be TRBD1 or TRBD2 (5 bases each). Germline CDR1 and CDR2: MDHEN and SYDVKM. Between the trimmed V and J ends, which lost 5 bases and 2 bases, there was a span of 13 bases. The CDR3 is made up of 15 amino acids. As DNA, the CDR3 is TGTGCCAGCAGTCTCGGGGCTTTGACCTACAATGAGCAGTTCTTC. Amino acids: CASSLGALTYNEQFF.

In regard to this clone: The DNA is left out, because the CDR3 cannot be placed on it with certainty; the CDR3 is given as TCRdb lists it. The chain links TRBV12-3 or TRBV12-4 to TRBJ1-4. The CDR3 contains 12 residues when both ends are counted. This chain's CDR3 is CASSYSRKNCFF.

This chain links TRBV6-4 with TRBJ1-2; the match to TRBD1 covers 8 bases. From germline, CDR1 is MRHNA and CDR2 SNTAGT. V was clipped by 4 bases and J by 7 bases; unmatched bases: 8. The CDR3 contains 14 residues. The CDR3: CASSARPGQAGYTF. CDR3 bases: TGTGCCAGCAGTGCAAGACCGGGACAGGCTGGCTACACCTTC.

The chain combines TRBV14 with TRBJ1-4, with TRBD1 as a possible D gene (5 bases). CDR3 length: 15 amino acids. Trimming took off 0 bases at V and 8 bases at J, with 13 bases between the two ends. Looked up from germline, CDR1 is SGHDN and CDR2 is FVKESK. CDR3 protein: CASSQDPGPDEKLFF. DNA for the CDR3: TGTGCCAGCAGCCAAGATCCGGGGCCTGACGAAAAACTGTTTTTT.

This sequence joins TRBV7-2 and TRBJ1-2; the D gene is possibly TRBD1 (5 bases). CDR3 size: 15 residues. The V gene lost 1 base and the J gene lost 4 bases, with 13 bases spanning the gap. CDR1 and CDR2 from the germline V gene are SGHTA and FQGNSA. The CDR3 reads CASSLVPGAVYGYTF. The CDR3 region has the DNA TGTGCCAGCAGCTTAGTTCCCGGGGCAGTCTATGGCTACACCTTC.

The CDR3 region has the DNA TGTGCCAGCAGCTTGGGGACTAGCGGGGGTAGCACAGATACGCAGTATTTT. The encoded protein is CASSLGTSGGSTDTQYF. The chain couples TRBV5-4 to TRBJ2-3; 13 nucleotides line up with TRBD2. The CDR3 runs to 17 residues. In germline, CDR1 is SGHNT, CDR2 YYREEE (reference sequence). J gave up 0 bases and V 0 bases, and 1 base lay outside the gene matches.

The genes are TRBV19 and TRBJ1-2, with TRBD1 identical over 8 bases. Trimming took 6 bases from V and 8 from J; bases not matched to a gene: 5. This CDR3 has 12 residues. Germline V gene sequence: CDR1 LNHDA, CDR2 SQIVND (reference sequence). The chain's CDR3 is CASRLDREGYTF. The DNA for the CDR3 is TGTGCCAGTAGGCTGGACAGGGAGGGCTACACCTTC.